This TCR beta chain appears in the sequencing data of a study of OX40 agonist ivuxolimab in advanced cancers. Trimming took 4 bases from V and 7 from J, leaving 17 bases between them. Germline V gene lookup returns CDR1 SGHAT and CDR2 FQNNGV. The length of the CDR3 is 15 residues. Autoimmune disease history or systemic immunosuppression excluded patients. Method: immunoSEQ multiplex PCR; TCRdb's copy keeps in-frame clones and lacks some. The sample records 65,000 to 70,000 clones, 80% to 85% being singletons. The sequence was collected from an adult with an advanced solid tumor such as melanoma, head and neck, liver or kidney cancer. The chain couples TRBV11-2 to TRBJ1-3, with D unresolved. Sample: CD4+ or CD8+ T cells sorted from blood, taken in a trial of the OX40 agonist ivuxolimab. CDR3 residues: CASSSWSGGLNTIYF. DNA for the CDR3: TGTGCCAGCAGCTCCTGGTCGGGTGGCCTTAACACCATATATTTT. Based on the CDR3 plus reference TRBV11-2 and TRBJ1-3, the full variable domain is EAGVAQSPRYKIIEKRQSVAFWCNPISGHATLYWYQQILGQGPKLLIQFQNNGVVDDSQLPKDRFSAERLKGVDSTLKIQPAKLEDSAVYLCASSSWSGGLNTIYFGEGSWLTVV.